Listed here are 10 T cell receptor beta chains from one sample, sequenced in a study of blood T cell repertoires in COVID-19. Libraries were prepared by immunoSEQ multiplex PCR; TCRdb keeps only in-frame clonotypes and omits some of them. The table has roughly 67,000 clones, around 84% seen once. The sample was peripheral blood. The receptors stem from a man between 50 and 59 years old with acute or convalescent COVID-19.

This clone was seen a few times. V is TRBV4-2 and J is TRBJ1-3, with D unclear. Trimming stripped 0 bases from V and 4 bases from J, with 13 bases between. The germline gives CDR1 LGHNA, CDR2 YNFKEQ. The CDR3 has 16 residues. The CDR3 DNA sequence: TGTGCCAGCAGCCAAGATAGTACCACAGTCGGAAACACCATATATTTT. Its protein is CASSQDSTTVGNTIYF.

J is TRBJ1-2 and V is TRBV21-1; the D call in the table, TRBD1, was not verified against the DNA. TRBV21-1 is deemed a pseudogene. The CDR3 has 17 amino acids. CDR3 amino acids: CASSKGETGRTNYGYTF. CDR3 nucleotides: TGTGCCAGCAGCAAAGGGGAGACAGGGAGGACTAACTATGGCTACACCTTC.

The V and J genes are TRBV6-5 and TRBJ2-1; D possibly corresponds to TRBD2 (5 bases). The germline gives CDR1 MNHEY, CDR2 SVGAGI. This CDR3 has 13 residues. Trimming took 10 bases from V and 6 from J, leaving 16 bases between them. This CDR3 is CAIGSRGFNEQFF. Here the CDR3 DNA reads TGTGCCATCGGAAGTCGGGGTTTCAATGAGCAGTTCTTC.

The V call is TRBV11-2, the J call TRBJ2-1; TRBD1 might be the D (5 bases). The CDR3 is made up of 15 amino acids. Germline lookup yields CDR1 SGHAT and CDR2 FQNNGV. V dropped 1 base and J dropped 4 bases, with 11 bases sitting between them. The CDR3 nucleotides are TGTGCCAGCAGCTTAGGGTGGGGCTCGTACAATGAGCAGTTCTTC. Its protein product is CASSLGWGSYNEQFF.

This clone was found once. This chain joins TRBV5-1 and TRBJ2-5, with a tentative D call TRBD1 (6 bases). Trimming left V 3 bases short and J 5 bases short, with 14 bases between. Looked up from germline, CDR1 is SGHRS and CDR2 is YFSETQ. The CDR3 has 14 amino acids. The CDR3 loop reads CASSWGGQSETQYF. As DNA, the CDR3 is TGCGCCAGCAGCTGGGGCGGACAGTCTGAGACCCAGTACTTC. Together with reference TRBV5-1 and TRBJ2-5, the CDR3 gives the full variable domain: KAGVTQTPRYLIKTRGQQVTLSCSPISGHRSVSWYQQTPGQGLQFLFEYFSETQRNKGNFPGRFSGRQFSNSRSEMNVSTLELGDSALYLCASSWGGQSETQYFGPGTRLLVL.

This rearrangement joins TRBV5-6 to TRBJ1-5; D might be TRBD1 (6 bases). This CDR3 contains 14 residues. V dropped 6 bases and J dropped 6 bases, with 16 bases sitting between them. CDR1 and CDR2 (germline): SGHDT, YYEEEE. The CDR3, as DNA: TGTGCCAGCACTAAGGGGGAGTATGGTCAGCCCCAGCATTTT. It yields the protein CASTKGEYGQPQHF.

The V call is TRBV24-1, the J call TRBJ2-1; D possibly corresponds to TRBD2 (6 bases). V lost 4 bases, J lost 9 bases, and 21 bases lay in between. Germline V CDR1 and CDR2: KGHDR, SFDVKD. The CDR3 length is 16 residues. The CDR3 DNA reads as TGTGCCACCAGTGAAACCCCTCAGGCGGGAACGGGTGAGCAGTTCTTC. Translating gives CATSETPQAGTGEQFF.

This clone came up once. The rearrangement joins TRBV5-1 to TRBJ1-2; D not certain. This CDR3 spans 16 amino acids. CDR1 is SGHRS, CDR2 YFSETQ, per germline. V was pared by 3 bases and J by 0 bases, with 15 bases between. CDR3 loop: CASSSIQSLTNYGYTF. Written as DNA, the CDR3 is TGCGCCAGCAGCTCCATACAGTCCCTAACTAACTATGGCTACACCTTC.

CDR3 sequence reads: CAWSVAVNTGELFF. The CDR3 DNA reads TGTGCCTGGAGTGTAGCCGTTAACACCGGGGAGCTGTTTTTT. The chain carries TRBV30 and TRBJ2-2; no reliable D call. The CDR3 has 14 residues. CDR1 is GTSNPN and CDR2 is SVGIG in the germline V gene (reference sequence). The V and J ends lost 0 bases and 2 bases respectively, with 7 bases between them.

The CDR3 region has the DNA TGTGCCAGCAGTCTCCTACCCCCCGACTACAATGAGCAGTTCTTC. Amino acids: CASSLLPPDYNEQFF. This chain joins TRBV27 and TRBJ2-1; the D is unclear. The CDR3 has 15 amino acids. Germline CDR1 and CDR2: MNHEY and SMNVEV (reference sequence). Trimming shortened V by 5 bases and J by 3 bases, and 14 bases separated the two germline ends.